These 27 T cell receptor beta chains came from one sample sequenced in a study of Graves' ophthalmopathy and Graves' hyperthyroidism. The TCR beta CDR3 regions underwent amplification from RNA transcripts. First-round RT-PCR relied on HTBI primers, and a second-round multiplex PCR came next. Each CDR3 protein is one row after TCRdb ran MiXCR on the multiplex PCR reads. The data hold hundreds of thousands of distinct CDR3 sequences, with over 20% observed a single time. Material for sequencing was peripheral blood. The receptors shown here come from a woman aged 18 to 35 with stable Graves' hyperthyroidism. Some clones in this sample may be carry-over from other donors' samples.

This clonotype was counted between two and nine times. The chain links TRBV3-1 to TRBJ2-7; D remains ambiguous. V lost 2 bases and J 0 bases, leaving 17 bases between the germline ends. CDR1 and CDR2 (germline): LGHDT, YNNKEL (reference sequence). This CDR3 contains 17 residues. The DNA of the CDR3 is TGTGCCAGCAGCCAACACCCCACCAGACATAACTCCTACGAGCAGTACTTC. Translated, it gives CASSQHPTRHNSYEQYF.

At least ten counts were recorded for this clonotype. The rearrangement joins TRBV27 to TRBJ1-2, with 10 nucleotides matching TRBD1. Germline V gene lookup returns CDR1 MNHEY and CDR2 SMNVEV (reference sequence). The CDR3 runs to 15 residues. The V gene end was trimmed by 5 bases and the J gene end by 4 bases; junction bases not matched to a gene: 7. This CDR3 reads CASSPWTGGIYGYTF. DNA for the CDR3: TGTGCCAGCAGTCCGTGGACAGGGGGGATCTATGGCTACACCTTC.

This clonotype has a count of ten or more. The chain carries TRBV28 and TRBJ2-7; TRBD1 matches 8 bases. V dropped 7 bases and J dropped 2; count of bases not matched to a gene: 10. The CDR3 is 15 amino acids. CDR1 and CDR2 (germline): MDHEN, SYDVKM. As DNA, the CDR3 is TGTGCCAGCACTCCCCTGGGACAGGCGACCTACGAGCAGTACTTC. Translated, it gives CASTPLGQATYEQYF.

Many counts were recorded for this clonotype. The chain is built from TRBV20-1 and TRBJ2-7, with D uncertain. Germline CDR1 reads DFQATT; CDR2 reads SNEGSKA (reference sequence). Deletions cut 4 bases from V and 2 bases from J, with 12 bases between. The CDR3 extends over 13 amino acids. The CDR3 loop reads CSATLPGAYEQYF. CDR3 nucleotide sequence: TGCAGTGCTACGCTCCCCGGAGCCTACGAGCAGTACTTC.

The chain is built from TRBV7-2 and TRBJ1-2, with a weak D call TRBD1 (6 bases). CDR1 and CDR2 from the germline V gene are SGHTA and FQGNSA. The CDR3 totals 13 residues. Between the trimmed V and J ends, which lost 5 bases and 4 bases, there was a span of 11 bases. The CDR3 region is CASSLDRIYGYTF. DNA for the CDR3: TGTGCCAGCAGCCTCGACAGGATCTATGGCTACACCTTC.

This clonotype showed up just a few times. The V call is TRBV6-1, the J call TRBJ1-5; D uncertain. V was clipped by 6 bases and J by 3 bases, with 15 bases between them. Germline CDR1 MNHNS, CDR2 SASEGT. This CDR3 is 15 amino acids long. CDR3 amino acids: CASRPHGDPNQPQHF. The CDR3 DNA follows: TGTGCCAGCAGACCCCACGGGGATCCCAATCAGCCCCAGCATTTT.

This clonotype has ten or more counts. The chain carries TRBV20-1 and TRBJ2-7, with 7 bases matching TRBD1. From germline, CDR1 is DFQATT and CDR2 SNEGSKA (reference sequence). This CDR3 region has 14 residues. V lost 5 bases and J lost 3; bases outside the gene matches: 10. The CDR3 loop is CSASDREKGYEQYF. In DNA, the CDR3 is TGCAGTGCTTCCGACAGGGAAAAGGGCTACGAGCAGTACTTC.

There are many counts of this clonotype. As DNA, the CDR3 is TGTGCCAGCAGGAAACGATACCAGACGAACCTAGCCAAAAACATTCAGTACTTC. Its protein is CASRKRYQTNLAKNIQYF. V and J are TRBV6-1 and TRBJ2-4; D is unclear. Trimming took off 6 bases at V and 0 bases at J, with 21 bases between the two ends. This CDR3 has 18 amino acids. Germline V CDR1 and CDR2: MNHNS, SASEGT.

The rearrangement links TRBV28 to TRBJ1-5, with D perhaps TRBD1 (6 bases). Trimming pared 3 bases from V and 10 bases from J, leaving 19 bases between. CDR3 length: 15 residues. Germline V gene data show CDR1 as MDHEN and CDR2 as SYDVKM. CDR3 sequence reads: CASSFTGTGLHPQHF. CDR3 DNA sequence: TGTGCCAGCAGTTTCACAGGGACGGGGTTACATCCCCAGCATTTT.

This clonotype was seen at least ten times. The chain carries TRBV7-3 and TRBJ1-1, with TRBD1 identical over 9 bases. Looked up from germline, CDR1 is SGHTA and CDR2 is FQGTGA. The CDR3 length is 13 residues. The J segment lost 8 bases and the V segment lost 5 bases, leaving 6 bases of the junction unmatched. CDR3 sequence: CASSPTGTGEAFF. CDR3 sequence (DNA): TGTGCCAGCAGCCCTACGGGGACAGGGGAAGCTTTCTTT.

This clonotype appeared a few times. The chain links TRBV7-9 to TRBJ2-7; 9 bases agree with TRBD1. CDR1 and CDR2 (germline): SEHNR, FQNEAQ (reference sequence). The CDR3 has 15 residues. The V gene end was trimmed by 2 bases and the J gene end by 4 bases; junction bases not matched to a gene: 6. CDR3 nucleotides: TGTGCCAGCAGCTTATTGGGACAGGGTCCTTACGAGCAGTACTTC. It yields the protein CASSLLGQGPYEQYF.

The rearrangement links TRBV6-2 or TRBV6-3 to TRBJ2-5; 8 bases fit TRBD1. Germline CDR1 is MNHEY and CDR2 is SVGEGT. The CDR3 runs to 14 residues. The V gene end was trimmed by 7 bases and the J gene end by 4 bases; junction bases not matched to a gene: 8. The CDR3 nucleotides read TGTGCCAGCAACGGACAGGGTAGCCCAGAGACCCAGTACTTC. Protein: CASNGQGSPETQYF.

The chain links TRBV4-1 to TRBJ1-2; TRBD1 matches at 11 bases. The CDR3 has 15 amino acids. With 3 bases clipped from V and 3 bases from J, the junction kept 3 bases outside the gene matches. Germline CDR1 and CDR2: MGHRA and YSYEKL. The CDR3 DNA is TGCGCCAGCAGCCATCCGGGACAGGGGGACTATGGCTACACCTTC. The encoded protein is CASSHPGQGDYGYTF.

The gene calls are TRBV7-3 and TRBJ2-6; D is ambiguous. The CDR3 has 15 amino acids. Per the germline V gene, CDR1 is SGHTA and CDR2 is FQGTGA. The V and J ends lost 1 base and 0 bases respectively, with 4 bases between them. The CDR3 DNA follows: TGTGCCAGCAGCTTAATGGGCTCTGGGGCCAACGTCCTGACTTTC. Translating it yields CASSLMGSGANVLTF.

This clonotype was observed at least ten times. The chain uses TRBV19 and TRBJ2-7; 9 bases match TRBD1. V lost 3 bases to trimming and J lost 2 bases; unmatched junction nucleotides: 5. The CDR3 covers 15 residues. Germline V gene sequence: CDR1 LNHDA, CDR2 SQIVND (reference sequence). CDR3 DNA sequence: TGTGCCAGTAGTATTGGGTGGGACAGGGCCTACGAGCAGTACTTC. It specifies CASSIGWDRAYEQYF.

The chain recombines TRBV6-1 with TRBJ1-5; no firm D call. Germline V gene lookup returns CDR1 MNHNS and CDR2 SASEGT. Trimming left V 2 bases short and J 2 bases short, with 4 bases between. CDR3 size: 13 residues. CDR3: CASSEFGNQPQHF. The CDR3 nucleotides are TGTGCCAGCAGTGAATTCGGCAATCAGCCCCAGCATTTT.

This clonotype was seen repeatedly, ten times or more. The chain links TRBV12-3 or TRBV12-4 to TRBJ2-4; D gene unclear. V gave up 3 bases and J gave up 2 bases, with 8 bases separating them. This CDR3 spans 14 amino acids. The CDR3 nucleotides are TGTGCCAGCAGTTTCGCGGTGTCCAAAAACATTCAGTACTTC. Protein product: CASSFAVSKNIQYF.

In its sample, this clonotype was seen many times. The chain is built from TRBV2 and TRBJ1-2, with D hard to call. V lost 9 bases and J 4 bases, leaving 15 bases between the germline ends. CDR1 and CDR2 (germline): SNHLY, FYNNEI. The CDR3 sequence is 13 residues long. CDR3 bases: TGTGCCAGTCTAGGCCGGCAACCCTATGGCTACACCTTC. Translating gives CASLGRQPYGYTF.

This clonotype was seen a handful of times. V is TRBV28 and J is TRBJ2-7; D gene uncertain. This CDR3 has 12 residues. V lost 5 bases and J 3 bases, leaving 8 bases between the germline ends. Germline assignment: CDR1 MDHEN and CDR2 SYDVKM. CDR3 in amino acids: CASSGSIYEQYF. CDR3 sequence (DNA): TGTGCCAGCAGTGGCAGCATCTACGAGCAGTACTTC.

This clonotype was detected ten times or more. The rearrangement joins TRBV10-2 to TRBJ2-7; D is possibly TRBD1 (6 bases). Trimming removed 7 bases at V and 5 bases at J, with 15 bases between. CDR3 size: 13 residues. The germline V gene has CDR1 WSHSY and CDR2 SAAADI. This CDR3 reads CASNPTGRDEQYF. CDR3 coding DNA: TGCGCCAGCAACCCGACAGGACGTGACGAGCAGTACTTC.

The chain employs TRBV7-9 and TRBJ2-5, with TRBD1 matching over 7 bases. Per germline, CDR1 SEHNR and CDR2 FQNEAQ (reference sequence). Trimming at V came to 5 bases and at J to 4 bases, leaving 7 bases not matched to a gene. This CDR3 region has 14 residues. The CDR3 region is CASSRTGFGETQYF. The CDR3 DNA reads TGTGCCAGCAGCAGGACAGGATTTGGAGAGACCCAGTACTTC. The full variable domain, in which reference TRBV7-9 and TRBJ2-5 provide the parts outside the CDR3, is DTGVSQNPRHKITKRGQNVTFRCDPISEHNRLYWYRQTLGQGPEFLTYFQNEAQLEKSRLLSDRFSAERPKGSFSTLEIQRTEQGDSAMYLCASSRTGFGETQYFGPGTRLLVL.

This clonotype was counted ten times or more. One junction end does not reproduce the germline sequence, and a read error may be involved. The chain carries TRBV7-7 and TRBJ2-2, with D tentatively TRBD2 (5 bases). CDR3 length: 13 amino acids. Germline CDR1 reads SSHAT; CDR2 reads FNYEAQ (reference sequence). The CDR3 DNA sequence: TGTGCTAGCAGCTCTACTAGGGCCGGGGAGCTGTTTTTT. It yields the protein CASSSTRAGELFF.

This clonotype was detected many times. CDR3 region: CASRPGQGMGYTF. CDR3 DNA sequence: TGTGCCAGCAGACCGGGACAGGGAATGGGCTACACCTTC. The J gene is TRBJ1-2, the V gene TRBV7-9; 9 bases match TRBD1. The V gene end was trimmed by 6 bases and the J gene end by 8 bases; junction bases not matched to a gene: 7. CDR1 is SEHNR and CDR2 is FQNEAQ in the germline V gene (reference sequence). The CDR3 length is 13 residues.

This sequence joins TRBV20-1 and TRBJ1-5, with TRBD1 identical over 7 bases. V shed 6 bases, J shed 5 bases, and the junction held 7 bases outside the gene matches. This CDR3 is 13 amino acids long. CDR1 and CDR2 from the germline V gene are DFQATT and SNEGSKA (reference sequence). The DNA for the CDR3 is TGCAGTGCGAGGACAGGTTTTGATCAGCCCCAGCATTTT. Its protein is CSARTGFDQPQHF.

In its sample, this clonotype was seen many times. V is TRBV28 and J is TRBJ2-5; D is possibly TRBD2 (6 bases). The germline V and J ends were trimmed by 1 base and 1 base, with 13 bases remaining between them. The CDR3 runs to 16 residues. CDR1 and CDR2 from the germline V gene are MDHEN and SYDVKM. The CDR3 nucleotides are TGTGCCAGCAGTTTATCGCGGGAAAACTCCCAAGAGACCCAGTACTTC. Amino acids: CASSLSRENSQETQYF. The variable domain in full, with the rest retrieved from reference TRBV28 and TRBJ2-5, is DVKVTQSSRYLVKRTGEKVFLECVQDMDHENMFWYRQDPGLGLRLIYFSYDVKMKEKGDIPEGYSVSREKKERFSLILESASTNQTSMYLCASSLSRENSQETQYFGPGTRLLVL.

Notes on this clonotype: The junction departs from germline at one end; a sequencing error may be responsible. The V gene is TRBV28, the J gene TRBJ1-5; D is unresolved. The CDR3 runs to 17 residues. Germline CDR1 is MDHEN and CDR2 is SYDVKM. The CDR3 here is CASSFGHLIEGAQPRHF. The CDR3 DNA follows: TGTGCCAGCAGTTTTGGTCATCTTATCGAGGGTGCCCAGCCCCGGCATTTT.

The rearrangement joins TRBV19 to TRBJ1-1; D might be TRBD1 (5 bases). The CDR3 contains 14 residues. V was trimmed by 6 bases and J by 1 base, leaving 12 bases between them. Germline CDR1 reads LNHDA; CDR2 reads SQIVND (reference sequence). In nucleotides, the CDR3 is TGTGCCAGTAGCGCAGGGATGGCGAACACTGAAGCTTTCTTT. Translating gives CASSAGMANTEAFF. Full variable domain (missing parts from reference TRBV19 and TRBJ1-1): DGGITQSPKYLFRKEGQNVTLSCEQNLNHDAMYWYRQDPGQGLRLIYYSQIVNDFQKGDIAEGYSVSREKKESFPLTVTSAQKNPTAFYLCASSAGMANTEAFFGQGTRLTVV.